A selection of T cell receptor beta chains follows, all from one sample in a study of blood T cells in healthy people across ages. One entry per CDR3 protein, called by TCRdb with MiXCR from the 5' RACE reads. Among about 1.7 million distinct CDR3 sequences listed, roughly 28% were seen once. The sample consisted of blood. The receptor set was obtained from a woman aged 30 to 39 in good health. CDR3s include the opening cysteine and the closing phenylalanine or tryptophan. The order of the fields is D gene, J gene, clone size, V gene, CDR3 DNA, CDR3 protein. D genes are given only for firm matches. Where a row states a size, it is once, few, many or the class of an expanded clone; other rows omit it.

D gene: .
J gene: TRBJ2-3
clone size: many
V gene: TRBV4-3
CDR3 DNA: TGCGCCAGCAGCCACTGGGTCGGCGCGGTCACAGATACGCAGTATTTT
CDR3 protein: CASSHWVGAVTDTQYF

D gene: .
J gene: TRBJ2-5
clone size: many
V gene: TRBV6-6
CDR3 DNA: TGTGCCAGCAGTTCAGCGGTTCGTGAGTGGTACTTC
CDR3 protein: CASSSAVREWYF

D gene: .
J gene: TRBJ2-1
clone size: many
V gene: TRBV5-1
CDR3 DNA: TGCGCCAGCAGCTTGGATGCGGGGACGGGCGATGAGCAGTTCTTC
CDR3 protein: CASSLDAGTGDEQFF

D gene: TRBD1
J gene: TRBJ1-2
clone size: .
V gene: TRBV7-2
CDR3 DNA: TGTGCCAGCAGCTCCCGGGACGGACCAGGGGGTGGCTGCACCTTC
CDR3 protein: CASSSRDGPGGGCTF

D gene: TRBD2
J gene: TRBJ2-5
clone size: few
V gene: TRBV7-2
CDR3 DNA: TGTGCCAGCAGCTTAGTCGGGGGGGGAACTGAGACCCAGTACTTC
CDR3 protein: CASSLVGGGTETQYF

D gene: TRBD1
J gene: TRBJ2-1
clone size: few
V gene: TRBV6-1
CDR3 DNA: TGTGCCAGCAGAGAGGGGGCTCACAATGAGCAGTTCTTC
CDR3 protein: CASREGAHNEQFF

D gene: .
J gene: TRBJ2-1
clone size: .
V gene: TRBV13
CDR3 DNA: TGTGCCAGCAGCCCCACGAGGGTTGCCAATGAGCAGTTCTTC
CDR3 protein: CASSPTRVANEQFF

D gene: .
J gene: TRBJ2-7
clone size: many
V gene: TRBV9
CDR3 DNA: TGTGCCAGCAGCGTAGCCGAGGATTACGCCTACGAGCAGTACTTC
CDR3 protein: CASSVAEDYAYEQYF

D gene: .
J gene: TRBJ1-2
clone size: few
V gene: TRBV7-9
CDR3 DNA: TGTGCCAGCAGCCCTAGGGGGGCACAAAAGGGCTATGGCTACACCTTC
CDR3 protein: CASSPRGAQKGYGYTF

D gene: .
J gene: TRBJ2-2
clone size: .
V gene: TRBV4-1
CDR3 DNA: TGCGCCAGCAGCCAAGTGCACTCACTGGAGCTGTTTTTT
CDR3 protein: CASSQVHSLELFF

D gene: TRBD1
J gene: TRBJ1-1
clone size: few
V gene: TRBV12-3/TRBV12-4
CDR3 DNA: TGTGCCAGCAGTTTAGCGACAGGGTTGGCCACTGAAGCTTTCTTT
CDR3 protein: CASSLATGLATEAFF

D gene: .
J gene: TRBJ2-3
clone size: many
V gene: TRBV20-1
CDR3 DNA: TGCAGTGCCAACGGACAGGGAGGGGGCACAGATACGCAGTATTTT
CDR3 protein: CSANGQGGGTDTQYF

D gene: .
J gene: TRBJ2-7
clone size: .
V gene: TRBV21-1
CDR3 DNA: TGTGCCAGCAGAGCATGGCGGGGGGGCTCCTACAATGAGCAGTACTTC
CDR3 protein: CASRAWRGGSYNEQYF

D gene: .
J gene: TRBJ2-7
clone size: .
V gene: TRBV27
CDR3 DNA: TGTGCCAGCAGATCTTGGAGCTCCTACGAGCAGTACTTC
CDR3 protein: CASRSWSSYEQYF

D gene: .
J gene: TRBJ2-1
clone size: few
V gene: TRBV12-5
CDR3 DNA: TGTGCTCCCCCGGAGGGCAATGAGCAGTTCTTC
CDR3 protein: CAPPEGNEQFF

D gene: TRBD1
J gene: TRBJ2-7
clone size: .
V gene: TRBV5-1
CDR3 DNA: TGCGCCAGCAGCTTGTTTGGGGACAGGAGCTCCTACGAGCAGTACTTC
CDR3 protein: CASSLFGDRSSYEQYF

D gene: .
J gene: TRBJ2-7
clone size: .
V gene: TRBV20-1
CDR3 DNA: TGCAGTGCTAGAGATTTTAAGGGGGACTTCTACGAGCAGTACTTC
CDR3 protein: CSARDFKGDFYEQYF

D gene: .
J gene: TRBJ2-4
clone size: many
V gene: TRBV20-1
CDR3 DNA: TGCAGTGCTATGCCAGTCAAAAACATTCAGTACTTC
CDR3 protein: CSAMPVKNIQYF

D gene: .
J gene: TRBJ1-5
clone size: few
V gene: TRBV30
CDR3 DNA: TGTGCCTGGAGTGTAAACGAGGGGATTCAGCCCCAGCATTTT
CDR3 protein: CAWSVNEGIQPQHF

D gene: TRBD2
J gene: TRBJ2-5
clone size: few
V gene: TRBV5-4
CDR3 DNA: TGTGCCAGCAGCTTGGGACCTAGCGGGAGGATGGAGACCCAGTACTTC
CDR3 protein: CASSLGPSGRMETQYF

D gene: TRBD2
J gene: TRBJ2-5
clone size: few
V gene: TRBV7-3
CDR3 DNA: TGTGCCAGCAGCCCAACGTTCGGGACTAGCGCCGAGACCCAGTACTTC
CDR3 protein: CASSPTFGTSAETQYF

D gene: TRBD1
J gene: TRBJ1-2
clone size: many
V gene: TRBV6-5
CDR3 DNA: TGTGCCAGCGCTCCAGGGGGCGTTAACTATGGCTACACCTTC
CDR3 protein: CASAPGGVNYGYTF

D gene: .
J gene: TRBJ1-4
clone size: few
V gene: TRBV4-2
CDR3 DNA: TGTGCCAGCAGCCAAGATACGGCGTCCAATGAAAAACTGTTTTTT
CDR3 protein: CASSQDTASNEKLFF

D gene: .
J gene: TRBJ2-3
clone size: .
V gene: TRBV20-1
CDR3 DNA: TGCAGTGCTAGATCCCCACGGGACCATGGTCTGTTTACGCAGTATTTT
CDR3 protein: CSARSPRDHGLFTQYF

D gene: .
J gene: TRBJ1-1
clone size: .
V gene: TRBV2
CDR3 DNA: TGTGCCACCAACCAGGGGCTGAACACTGAAGCTTTCTTT
CDR3 protein: CATNQGLNTEAFF

D gene: .
J gene: TRBJ1-2
clone size: .
V gene: TRBV29-1
CDR3 DNA: TGCAGCGTTTTAGGGGGACGGGGCTACACCTTC
CDR3 protein: CSVLGGRGYTF

D gene: .
J gene: TRBJ2-7
clone size: many
V gene: TRBV10-3
CDR3 DNA: TGTGCCATCAGTGAGTCGTGGGGCGAGCAGTACTTC
CDR3 protein: CAISESWGEQYF

D gene: TRBD1
J gene: TRBJ2-6
clone size: many
V gene: TRBV5-1
CDR3 DNA: TGCGCCAGCACGGACAGGGGGCTATATTCTGGGGCCAACGTCCTGACTTTC
CDR3 protein: CASTDRGLYSGANVLTF

D gene: .
J gene: TRBJ1-1
clone size: few
V gene: TRBV6-5
CDR3 DNA: TGTGCCAGCAGTTTGGGACGTGGAAGCACTGAAGCTTTCTTT
CDR3 protein: CASSLGRGSTEAFF

D gene: .
J gene: TRBJ2-3
clone size: .
V gene: TRBV27
CDR3 DNA: TGTGCCAGCAGTTCACCGGGACGATCCACAGATACGCAGTATTTT
CDR3 protein: CASSSPGRSTDTQYF

D gene: .
J gene: TRBJ1-2
clone size: many
V gene: TRBV20-1
CDR3 DNA: TGCAGTGCTAGAGATACGTCTGCAGGGGAAGGTGGCTACACCTTC
CDR3 protein: CSARDTSAGEGGYTF

D gene: TRBD2
J gene: TRBJ2-1
clone size: .
V gene: TRBV6-1
CDR3 DNA: TGTGCCAGCAGTGTAGCGGGGGAGGGTGGCTATGAGCAGTTCTTC
CDR3 protein: CASSVAGEGGYEQFF

D gene: .
J gene: TRBJ2-2
clone size: .
V gene: TRBV28
CDR3 DNA: TGTGCCAGCAGGCGGGAAGGGAAAAACACCGGGGAGCTGTTTTTT
CDR3 protein: CASRREGKNTGELFF

D gene: .
J gene: TRBJ2-2
clone size: .
V gene: TRBV6-2/TRBV6-3
CDR3 DNA: TGTGCCAGCGTGCCCTTCGGCGGACTCTCCACCGGGGAGCTGTTTTTT
CDR3 protein: CASVPFGGLSTGELFF

D gene: .
J gene: TRBJ2-4
clone size: many
V gene: TRBV18
CDR3 DNA: TGTGCCAGCTCACCGACAGCCCGTGGAGCCAAAAACATTCAGTACTTC
CDR3 protein: CASSPTARGAKNIQYF

D gene: TRBD1
J gene: TRBJ2-7
clone size: many
V gene: TRBV28
CDR3 DNA: TGTGCCAGCTTACAGGGGATAGGGTACGAGCAGTACTTC
CDR3 protein: CASLQGIGYEQYF

D gene: TRBD2
J gene: TRBJ2-7
clone size: few
V gene: TRBV14
CDR3 DNA: TGTGCCAGCAGCCACCGGACTAGCGGCTACTACGAGCAGTACTTC
CDR3 protein: CASSHRTSGYYEQYF

D gene: TRBD1
J gene: TRBJ2-7
clone size: .
V gene: TRBV9
CDR3 DNA: TGTGCCAGCAGCGCCTCCTGGACAGGGCTGCACGAGCGGTACTTC
CDR3 protein: CASSASWTGLHERYF

D gene: .
J gene: TRBJ2-2
clone size: few
V gene: TRBV3-1
CDR3 DNA: TGTGCCAGCAGCCAAGGATTGCCCCCCGGGGAGCTGTTTTTT
CDR3 protein: CASSQGLPPGELFF

D gene: .
J gene: TRBJ2-1
clone size: few
V gene: TRBV7-2
CDR3 DNA: TGTGCCAGCAGCCCCCTCGGGCTCTCCTCCTACCATGAGCAGTTCTTC
CDR3 protein: CASSPLGLSSYHEQFF

D gene: TRBD2
J gene: TRBJ2-7
clone size: many
V gene: TRBV29-1
CDR3 DNA: TGCAGCGTTGAATCTCGGGAGGCCTCCTACGAGCAGTACTTC
CDR3 protein: CSVESREASYEQYF

D gene: TRBD2
J gene: TRBJ2-1
clone size: .
V gene: TRBV6-2/TRBV6-3
CDR3 DNA: TGTGCCAGCAGTTACTCGGCTAGCGGGAGGGCGGAAAATGAGCAGTTCTTC
CDR3 protein: CASSYSASGRAENEQFF

D gene: TRBD2
J gene: TRBJ2-1
clone size: .
V gene: TRBV5-6
CDR3 DNA: TGTGCCAGCAGCCCGGAACTAGCGGTAGTGGGTGAGCAGTTCTTC
CDR3 protein: CASSPELAVVGEQFF

D gene: TRBD1
J gene: TRBJ1-4
clone size: .
V gene: TRBV12-3/TRBV12-4
CDR3 DNA: TGTGCCAGCAGGCAGGGGGCAACTAATGAAAAACTGTTTTTT
CDR3 protein: CASRQGATNEKLFF

D gene: TRBD2
J gene: TRBJ2-2
clone size: few
V gene: TRBV11-3
CDR3 DNA: TGTGCCAGCAGCTTAGATCGGATTAGCGGGAGCACCGGGGAGCTGTTTTTT
CDR3 protein: CASSLDRISGSTGELFF